The 20 T cell receptor beta chains given below trace back to one sample, sequenced in a study of CD8 T cells in ankylosing spondylitis. TCRdb itself ran the 5' RACE reads through MiXCR, one entry per CDR3 protein. The sample has approximately 180,000 distinct CDR3 sequences, around a sixth seen once. Sequenced input: blood, either unsorted or a sorted T cell fraction (not recorded which). The source is a male donor aged 5-30 years with ankylosing spondylitis or in good health (not recorded which).

This clonotype was detected ten times or more. The rearrangement joins TRBV6-1 to TRBJ1-5; D is possibly TRBD1 (5 bases). CDR1 MNHNS and CDR2 SASEGT come from the germline V gene. The CDR3 consists of 15 residues. Trimming took 3 bases from V and 4 from J, leaving 13 bases between them. The CDR3 protein is CASSEGGSANQPQHF. The CDR3 bases are TGTGCCAGCAGTGAGGGGGGGTCAGCGAATCAGCCCCAGCATTTT.

This chain uses TRBV6-5 with TRBJ2-5; D unresolved. Germline CDR1 and CDR2: MNHEY and SVGAGI. This CDR3 spans 14 amino acids. Trimming removed 2 bases at V and 1 base at J, with 8 bases between. The CDR3 coding sequence is TGTGCCAGCAGTTACATCGGGTTCCAAGAGACCCAGTACTTC. This sequence encodes CASSYIGFQETQYF.

This clonotype has at least ten counts. The chain joins TRBV12-3 or TRBV12-4 to TRBJ1-2; D is ambiguous. The V end lost 7 bases, the J end lost 2 bases, and 2 bases lay between the germline ends. The CDR3 length is 10 residues. CDR3 coding DNA: TGTGCCAGCAAGAACTATGGCTACACCTTC. It is translated as CASKNYGYTF.

This clonotype has at least ten counts. The genes are TRBV27 and TRBJ2-7; D gene unclear. Trimming took off 5 bases at V and 2 bases at J, with 13 bases between the two ends. The CDR3 is 14 residues long. Germline V gene data show CDR1 as MNHEY and CDR2 as SMNVEV (reference sequence). This CDR3 is CASSPKVAAYEQYV. CDR3 sequence (DNA): TGTGCCAGCAGTCCCAAGGTAGCCGCCTACGAGCAGTACGTC.

This clonotype was recorded many times. The chain is built from TRBV7-8 and TRBJ2-2; possibly TRBD1 for D (6 bases). Germline CDR1 reads SGHVS; CDR2 reads FQNEAQ. V dropped 0 bases and J dropped 0 bases, with 14 bases sitting between them. The CDR3 extends over 18 amino acids. The CDR3 DNA reads as TGTGCCAGCAGCTTAGCGCGACGGACAGCCGCGAACACCGGGGAGCTGTTTTTT. It yields the protein CASSLARRTAANTGELFF.

V gene TRBV12-3 or TRBV12-4 combines with J gene TRBJ1-3; D possibly corresponds to TRBD1 (5 bases). V was pared by 5 bases and J by 2 bases, with 10 bases between. The CDR3 has 14 amino acids. Here the CDR3 reads CASSALGAGNTIYF. The CDR3 DNA sequence: TGTGCCAGCAGTGCCCTAGGGGCTGGAAACACCATATATTTT.

This clonotype has at least ten counts. The chain carries TRBV7-2 and TRBJ2-1; a weak D match, TRBD2 (7 bases). Deletions cut 5 bases from V and 2 bases from J, with 13 bases between. The CDR3 is 15 amino acids. Germline lookup yields CDR1 SGHTA and CDR2 FQGNSA. This CDR3 reads CASSRGAGTYNEQFF. The CDR3 DNA reads TGTGCCAGCAGCCGGGGGGCAGGGACCTACAATGAGCAGTTCTTC.

This clonotype was observed many times. In nucleotides, the CDR3 is TGTGCCAGCAGCTTAGTTGCACTAGCGGGAGTAACTGAGCAGTTCTTC. Amino acid sequence: CASSLVALAGVTEQFF. The chain couples TRBV7-9 to TRBJ2-1, with 11 bases identical to TRBD2. Trimming cost V 1 base and J 9 bases; bases outside gene matches: 8. This CDR3 comprises 16 residues. Germline V lookup: CDR1 SEHNR, CDR2 FQNEAQ (reference sequence).

Ten or more counts support this clonotype. V and J are TRBV20-1 and TRBJ2-7; D may match TRBD1 or TRBD2 (5 bases each). The CDR3 is made up of 14 amino acids. Between the trimmed V and J ends, which lost 5 bases and 1 base, there was a span of 15 bases. In germline, CDR1 is DFQATT, CDR2 SNEGSKA (reference sequence). The CDR3 region is CSALSGTASYEQYF. CDR3 sequence (DNA): TGCAGTGCTCTGTCCGGGACGGCTTCCTACGAGCAGTACTTC.

In this sample, this clonotype turned up many times. The J gene is TRBJ2-1, the V gene TRBV6-2 or TRBV6-3; D might be TRBD1 or TRBD2, each matching 6 bases. The CDR3 runs to 15 residues. V lost 10 bases to trimming and J lost 6 bases, with 22 bases between them. From germline, CDR1 is MNHEY and CDR2 SVGEGT. DNA for the CDR3: TGTGCCATCCAAAAGGGGGGCCGTGTCGGCAATGAGCAGTTCTTC. Amino acid sequence: CAIQKGGRVGNEQFF.

V gene TRBV18 combines with J gene TRBJ2-1; 7 bases are a match to TRBD1. Germline CDR1 is KGHSH and CDR2 is LQKENI. The CDR3 runs 14 residues. J gave up 5 bases and V 6 bases, and 7 bases lay outside the gene matches. CDR3 nucleotide sequence: TGTGCCAGCTCTCGGGACAGACTAAACAATGAGCAGTTCTTC. Translating it yields CASSRDRLNNEQFF. Looking up the rest from reference TRBV18 and TRBJ2-1 gives the full variable domain: NAGVMQNPRHLVRRRGQEARLRCSPMKGHSHVYWYRQLPEEGLKFMVYLQKENIIDESGMPKERFSAEFPKEGPSILRIQQVVRGDSAAYFCASSRDRLNNEQFFGPGTRLTVL.

This clonotype showed up many times. This chain's CDR3 is CASSLVLAGGPNTQYF. In DNA, the CDR3 is TGTGCCAGCAGTTTGGTCCTAGCGGGAGGGCCAAATACGCAGTATTTT. The chain uses TRBV12-3 or TRBV12-4 and TRBJ2-3; 12 nucleotides match TRBD2. With 3 bases clipped from V and 7 bases from J, the junction kept 8 bases outside the gene matches. The CDR3 length is 16 residues.

The sample holds many counts of this clonotype. J is TRBJ2-6 and V is TRBV5-1; D call uncertain. The germline V and J ends were trimmed by 0 bases and 0 bases, with 4 bases remaining between them. There are 15 residues in the CDR3. CDR1 and CDR2 (germline): SGHRS, YFSETQ. The CDR3 DNA follows: TGCGCCAGCAGCTTGGTTGCCTCTGGGGCCAACGTCCTGACTTTC. Translation: CASSLVASGANVLTF.

This clonotype has at least ten counts. The V and J genes are TRBV12-3 or TRBV12-4 and TRBJ2-1; no reliable D call. Deletions cut 4 bases from V and 10 bases from J, with 17 bases between. The CDR3 has 14 residues. The CDR3 region has the DNA TGTGCCAGCAGTTCGCGGATTAAAGGATGGGAGCAGTTCTTC. Its protein is CASSSRIKGWEQFF.

This clonotype was observed at least ten times. The rearrangement uses TRBV12-3 or TRBV12-4 and TRBJ1-5, with 11 bases identical to TRBD1. The CDR3 has 14 residues. Trimming cost V 1 base and J 8 bases; bases outside gene matches: 1. CDR3 nucleotides: TGTGCCAGCAGTTTAGGGACAGGGGGCGAGCCCCAGCATTTT. It specifies CASSLGTGGEPQHF.

This clonotype was seen ten or more times. J is TRBJ2-1 and V is TRBV7-9, with 7 bases identical to TRBD2. The V gene's germline CDR1 is SEHNR and CDR2 FQNEAQ (reference sequence). This CDR3 region has 14 residues. Germline trimming cut 8 bases from V and 5 bases from J; bases unmatched to any gene: 9. CDR3 in DNA: TGTGCCAGCCAACGCGGGAGTTCGGACAATGAGCAGTTCTTC. Translated, it gives CASQRGSSDNEQFF. The full variable domain, rest sourced from reference TRBV7-9 and TRBJ2-1, is DTGVSQNPRHKITKRGQNVTFRCDPISEHNRLYWYRQTLGQGPEFLTYFQNEAQLEKSRLLSDRFSAERPKGSFSTLEIQRTEQGDSAMYLCASQRGSSDNEQFFGPGTRLTVL.

This clonotype was picked up many times. This rearrangement joins TRBV7-9 to TRBJ2-1, with 11 bases lining up with TRBD2. This CDR3 has 16 amino acids. V trimming: 5 bases; J trimming: 4 bases; junction bases outside the gene matches: 7. CDR1 is SEHNR and CDR2 is FQNEAQ in the germline V gene (reference sequence). The CDR3 sequence: CASSPVGLAAYNEQFF. The DNA of the CDR3 is TGTGCCAGCAGCCCAGTGGGACTAGCGGCTTACAATGAGCAGTTCTTC.

This clonotype was seen ten or more times. The chain uses TRBV4-2 and TRBJ2-2, with D perhaps matching TRBD2 (7 bases). The CDR3 sequence is 16 residues long. Germline V CDR1 and CDR2: LGHNA, YNFKEQ. The V end lost 0 bases, the J end lost 3 bases, and 11 bases lay between the germline ends. CDR3 DNA sequence: TGTGCCAGCAGCCAAGATAGGGGGGGACACACCGGGGAGCTGTTTTTT. Translated, it gives CASSQDRGGHTGELFF.

This clonotype came up many times. This sequence joins TRBV24-1 and TRBJ2-1; 7 bases are a match to TRBD2. V dropped 5 bases and J dropped 8; count of bases not matched to a gene: 20. CDR3 length: 18 residues. Per the germline V gene, CDR1 is KGHDR and CDR2 is SFDVKD. CDR3 in DNA: TGTGCCACCAGTGGTGCGGGAGTCGGGGAAAAAACATTCGATGAGCAGTTCTTC. Its translation is CATSGAGVGEKTFDEQFF.

This clonotype was detected ten times or more. The genes are TRBV20-1 and TRBJ2-3; D is perhaps TRBD1 (6 bases). Per germline, CDR1 DFQATT and CDR2 SNEGSKA (reference sequence). The CDR3 is made up of 13 amino acids. The V end lost 3 bases, the J end lost 0 bases, and 7 bases lay between the germline ends. For the CDR3, the DNA is TGCAGTGCTAGGGACAGCAGCACAGATACGCAGTATTTT. It encodes CSARDSSTDTQYF.